A selection of T cell receptor beta chains follows, all from one sample in a study of beta chain features in type 1 diabetes. Only in-frame clones appear in the TCRdb table, and some are missing; sequencing was by immunoSEQ multiplex PCR. The sample comprises 240,000 or so clones, just over 20% of which are singletons, and 0.028% rests with the top ten. Source material: naive CD4+ T cells from blood. These receptors were obtained from a woman aged 40 to 50 with type 1 diabetes. The CDR3 runs from the conserved cysteine through the conserved F or W. A D gene is named only where the DNA matches it firmly. Clone size is stated in some rows and not others, as once, few, many or a class when expanded.

CASNTGGSEETQYF	TGTGCCAGCAACACAGGGGGTTCGGAAGAGACCCAGTACTTC	few	TRBD1	TRBV2	TRBJ2-5
CASSLGQGGYTF	TGTGCCAGCAGCTTAGGACAGGGTGGCTACACCTTC	few	TRBD1	TRBV7-9	TRBJ1-2
CASSADPQGWAAGYTF	TGTGCCAGCAGCGCCGATCCTCAGGGATGGGCGGCTGGCTACACCTTC	few	.	TRBV9	TRBJ1-2
CASSQAGRSYNEQFF	TGTGCCAGCAGTCAAGCGGGGCGCTCCTACAATGAGCAGTTCTTC	few	TRBD2	TRBV28	TRBJ2-1
CAWSPRTGRNTEAFF	TGTGCCTGGAGTCCGAGGACAGGGAGAAACACTGAAGCTTTCTTT	few	TRBD1	TRBV30	TRBJ1-1
CASSLTTGNYEQYF	TGTGCCAGCAGCTTAACGACAGGGAACTACGAGCAGTACTTC	.	TRBD1	TRBV7-8	TRBJ2-7
CASSDGTRGNEQFF	TGTGCCAGCAGCGACGGGACTAGGGGCAATGAGCAGTTCTTC	.	TRBD2	TRBV28	TRBJ2-1
CSALQGPEQYF	TGCAGTGCTTTACAGGGGCCCGAGCAGTACTTC	.	TRBD1	TRBV20-1	TRBJ2-7
CASSLVRVGGTQYF	TGTGCCAGCAGCTTAGTAAGAGTCGGTGGTACGCAGTATTTT	few	.	TRBV11-2	TRBJ2-3
CASSFRRGGANVLTF	TGTGCCAGCAGTTTCCGTCGAGGGGGGGCCAACGTCCTGACTTTC	.	.	TRBV28	TRBJ2-6
CASSDQGEQYF	TGTGCCAGCAGCGATCAGGGCGAGCAGTACTTC	few	.	TRBV7-9	TRBJ2-7
CASSYGVEGQETQYF	TGTGCCAGTAGTTATGGAGTGGAGGGTCAAGAGACCCAGTACTTC	.	.	TRBV19	TRBJ2-5
CASSPRPGLASPDTQYF	TGTGCCAGCAGCCCTAGGCCGGGACTAGCCTCGCCAGATACGCAGTATTTT	.	TRBD2	TRBV7-3	TRBJ2-3
CSARDRVGTYF	TGCAGTGCTAGAGACAGGGTAGGCACGTACTTC	few	.	TRBV20-1	TRBJ2-7
CASSPFDSRRDYEQYF	TGTGCCAGCAGTCCCTTCGACAGTCGGCGAGACTACGAGCAGTACTTC	.	.	TRBV28	TRBJ2-7
CSVAIRGEQYF	TGCAGCGTAGCAATACGGGGCGAGCAGTACTTC	.	.	TRBV29-1	TRBJ2-7
CASSETHRDNSPLHF	TGCGCCAGCAGCGAAACCCACAGGGATAATTCACCCCTCCACTTT	.	.	TRBV5-1	TRBJ1-6
CASSLTEYEQYF	TGTGCCAGCAGCCTCACGGAGTACGAGCAGTACTTC	.	.	TRBV7-9	TRBJ2-7
CASSSVTDTQYF	TGTGCCAGCAGTTCAGTGACAGATACGCAGTATTTT	.	.	TRBV6-5	TRBJ2-3
CASSLIRGGHQETQYF	TGTGCCAGCAGCTTAATTCGCGGGGGGCACCAAGAGACCCAGTACTTC	.	TRBD2	TRBV7-9	TRBJ2-5
CAWEWGGLQAFF	TGTGCCTGGGAGTGGGGGGGACTGCAAGCTTTCTTT	few	.	TRBV30	TRBJ1-1
CASSGRAPGGGYTF	TGTGCCAGCAGCGGCCGGGCCCCAGGCGGGGGCTACACCTTC	.	.	TRBV9	TRBJ1-2
CSSRGFQDGAEAFF	TGCAGCTCCAGGGGTTTCCAAGACGGGGCTGAAGCTTTCTTT	.	.	TRBV29-1	TRBJ1-1
CASSLAQTYNEQFF	TGTGCCAGCAGTTTAGCACAGACCTACAATGAGCAGTTCTTC	.	.	TRBV27	TRBJ2-1
CASSPMTRAISGANVLTF	TGTGCCAGCAGCCCCATGACCAGGGCGATTTCTGGGGCCAACGTCCTGACTTTC	.	.	TRBV7-9	TRBJ2-6
CASSHARASGTETQYF	TGTGCCAGCAGCCATGCGCGGGCTAGCGGAACAGAGACCCAGTACTTC	few	TRBD2	TRBV14	TRBJ2-5
CASSREGEQYF	TGTGCCAGCAGTCGGGAGGGGGAGCAGTACTTC	few	TRBD2	TRBV13	TRBJ2-7
CASSPRTSGGNTGELFF	TGTGCCAGCAGCCCCCGGACTAGCGGGGGGAACACCGGGGAGCTGTTTTTT	.	TRBD2	TRBV11-3	TRBJ2-2
CASSSHRGAGQETQYF	TGTGCCAGCAGCTCCCACAGGGGTGCGGGGCAAGAGACCCAGTACTTC	.	.	TRBV7-2	TRBJ2-5
CASSVEGHFAPNEQYF	TGTGCCAGCAGCGTAGAAGGACACTTCGCCCCTAACGAGCAGTACTTC	.	.	TRBV9	TRBJ2-7
CAWSDRGQPQHF	TGTGCCTGGAGTGACAGGGGTCAGCCCCAGCATTTT	.	TRBD1	TRBV30	TRBJ1-5
CASSLEQTHTEAFF	TGCGCCAGCAGCTTGGAACAGACGCACACTGAAGCTTTCTTT	.	.	TRBV5-1	TRBJ1-1
CASSPSSYNEQFF	TGTGCCAGCTCACCGAGCTCCTACAATGAGCAGTTCTTC	.	.	TRBV18	TRBJ2-1
CASSQGSQGWNTEAFF	TGCGCCAGCAGCCAAGGGTCACAGGGATGGAACACTGAAGCTTTCTTT	.	.	TRBV4-3	TRBJ1-1
CASSPTGTYEQYF	TGTGCCAGCAGCCCGACAGGAACCTACGAGCAGTACTTC	few	.	TRBV7-2	TRBJ2-7
CASSGTAINQPQHF	TGTGCCAGTAGTGGGACAGCAATCAATCAGCCCCAGCATTTT	.	TRBD1	TRBV19	TRBJ1-5
CASSQDLPAYLYNEQFF	TGCGCCAGCAGCCAAGATCTTCCTGCCTATCTCTACAATGAGCAGTTCTTC	few	.	TRBV4-3	TRBJ2-1
CASSTGTYNEQFF	TGCGCCAGCAGCACCGGGACTTACAATGAGCAGTTCTTC	.	.	TRBV5-1	TRBJ2-1
CASSASGETQYF	TGTGCCAGCAGCGCTTCGGGGGAGACCCAGTACTTC	.	.	TRBV9	TRBJ2-5
CATSRDGGAGANVLTF	TGTGCCACCAGCAGAGATGGAGGGGCCGGGGCCAACGTCCTGACTTTC	.	.	TRBV15	TRBJ2-6
CASSPWTGGTDTQYF	TGTGCCAGCTCACCGTGGACAGGGGGCACAGATACGCAGTATTTT	.	TRBD1	TRBV18	TRBJ2-3